The T cell receptor beta chain described here comes from a study of patients and donors after allogeneic stem cell transplantation (dated by TCRdb to the early 2020s). This clonotype was seen a few times. What this receptor recognizes is not known. No much larger clone is present one base from it, and per-base qualities are unavailable. The CDR3 has 16 amino acids, counting the end cysteine and phenylalanine. Kept here is only the CDR3 DNA, which spans 48 bases and is read in frame from base 1. V and J are trimmed by 4 bases and 6 bases, and the gene matches miss 4 bases of the junction. CDR1 and CDR2, looked up from the germline V gene, are KGHSH and LQKENI. The method was RT-PCR. Sequenced on a NextSeq 550. Using fastp at Q25 and MiXCR, TCRdb reprocessed the public reads and kept productive beta chains. Each record represents a unique CDR3 protein, reported with the most common genes and DNA among its rows. This sample lists approximately 410,000 distinct CDR3 sequences; under 20% were detected once. The biggest ten clones account for less than 9.5% of the sample.

The sample taken for sequencing was blood, either unsorted or a sorted T cell fraction (not recorded which). This TCR came from a human donor who was either an allogeneic HSCT recipient or a stem cell or donor lymphocyte infusion donor (not recorded which). It is not recorded whose cells these are; they may come from a transplant donor. The chain employs TRBV18 and TRBJ1-6, and 12 junction bases match TRBD1. The DNA sequence follows: TGTGCCAGCTCACAAAGGGACAGGGGGCGTAATTCACCCCTCCACTTT. Translated, it gives CASSQRDRGRNSPLHF.